This T cell receptor beta chain was captured by sequencing in a study of cytomegalovirus exposure and HLA in healthy donors. Study background: Out of 398 genotyped donors, about 80% belonged to the Caucasian-associated ancestry cluster.

The PCR had 60 Vbeta and 13 Jbeta primers. TCRdb's table, derived via immunoSEQ multiplex PCR, lists solely in-frame clones and lacks some. The table shows about 170,000 clones, with over 60% occurring only once. Findings and caveats of the study: Many donors shared some public TCRs, even though most TCR sequences were rare. Among the CMV-associated chains, three were confirmed in vitro as specific for CMV antigens.

About this clone itself: Antigen unknown.

The V gene end was trimmed by 4 bases and the J gene end by 6 bases; junction bases not matched to a gene: 9. CDR3 length: 16 residues. Germline CDR1 and CDR2: SGHDT and YYEEEE. The clonotype was recovered from a woman aged 50 to 60 in good health and CMV-seronegative. The V and J genes are TRBV5-6 and TRBJ2-2; TRBD1 agrees at 10 bases. The sequencing sample was made of PBMCs. CDR3 protein: CASSLSGTGDSGELFF. In DNA, the CDR3 is TGTGCCAGCAGCCTGTCCGGGACAGGGGATTCCGGGGAGCTGTTTTTT. Complete variable domain (other parts from reference TRBV5-6 and TRBJ2-2): DAGVTQSPTHLIKTRGQQVTLRCSPKSGHDTVSWYQQALGQGPQFIFQYYEEEERQRGNFPDRFSGHQFPNYSSELNVNALLLGDSALYLCASSLSGTGDSGELFFGEGSRLTVL.